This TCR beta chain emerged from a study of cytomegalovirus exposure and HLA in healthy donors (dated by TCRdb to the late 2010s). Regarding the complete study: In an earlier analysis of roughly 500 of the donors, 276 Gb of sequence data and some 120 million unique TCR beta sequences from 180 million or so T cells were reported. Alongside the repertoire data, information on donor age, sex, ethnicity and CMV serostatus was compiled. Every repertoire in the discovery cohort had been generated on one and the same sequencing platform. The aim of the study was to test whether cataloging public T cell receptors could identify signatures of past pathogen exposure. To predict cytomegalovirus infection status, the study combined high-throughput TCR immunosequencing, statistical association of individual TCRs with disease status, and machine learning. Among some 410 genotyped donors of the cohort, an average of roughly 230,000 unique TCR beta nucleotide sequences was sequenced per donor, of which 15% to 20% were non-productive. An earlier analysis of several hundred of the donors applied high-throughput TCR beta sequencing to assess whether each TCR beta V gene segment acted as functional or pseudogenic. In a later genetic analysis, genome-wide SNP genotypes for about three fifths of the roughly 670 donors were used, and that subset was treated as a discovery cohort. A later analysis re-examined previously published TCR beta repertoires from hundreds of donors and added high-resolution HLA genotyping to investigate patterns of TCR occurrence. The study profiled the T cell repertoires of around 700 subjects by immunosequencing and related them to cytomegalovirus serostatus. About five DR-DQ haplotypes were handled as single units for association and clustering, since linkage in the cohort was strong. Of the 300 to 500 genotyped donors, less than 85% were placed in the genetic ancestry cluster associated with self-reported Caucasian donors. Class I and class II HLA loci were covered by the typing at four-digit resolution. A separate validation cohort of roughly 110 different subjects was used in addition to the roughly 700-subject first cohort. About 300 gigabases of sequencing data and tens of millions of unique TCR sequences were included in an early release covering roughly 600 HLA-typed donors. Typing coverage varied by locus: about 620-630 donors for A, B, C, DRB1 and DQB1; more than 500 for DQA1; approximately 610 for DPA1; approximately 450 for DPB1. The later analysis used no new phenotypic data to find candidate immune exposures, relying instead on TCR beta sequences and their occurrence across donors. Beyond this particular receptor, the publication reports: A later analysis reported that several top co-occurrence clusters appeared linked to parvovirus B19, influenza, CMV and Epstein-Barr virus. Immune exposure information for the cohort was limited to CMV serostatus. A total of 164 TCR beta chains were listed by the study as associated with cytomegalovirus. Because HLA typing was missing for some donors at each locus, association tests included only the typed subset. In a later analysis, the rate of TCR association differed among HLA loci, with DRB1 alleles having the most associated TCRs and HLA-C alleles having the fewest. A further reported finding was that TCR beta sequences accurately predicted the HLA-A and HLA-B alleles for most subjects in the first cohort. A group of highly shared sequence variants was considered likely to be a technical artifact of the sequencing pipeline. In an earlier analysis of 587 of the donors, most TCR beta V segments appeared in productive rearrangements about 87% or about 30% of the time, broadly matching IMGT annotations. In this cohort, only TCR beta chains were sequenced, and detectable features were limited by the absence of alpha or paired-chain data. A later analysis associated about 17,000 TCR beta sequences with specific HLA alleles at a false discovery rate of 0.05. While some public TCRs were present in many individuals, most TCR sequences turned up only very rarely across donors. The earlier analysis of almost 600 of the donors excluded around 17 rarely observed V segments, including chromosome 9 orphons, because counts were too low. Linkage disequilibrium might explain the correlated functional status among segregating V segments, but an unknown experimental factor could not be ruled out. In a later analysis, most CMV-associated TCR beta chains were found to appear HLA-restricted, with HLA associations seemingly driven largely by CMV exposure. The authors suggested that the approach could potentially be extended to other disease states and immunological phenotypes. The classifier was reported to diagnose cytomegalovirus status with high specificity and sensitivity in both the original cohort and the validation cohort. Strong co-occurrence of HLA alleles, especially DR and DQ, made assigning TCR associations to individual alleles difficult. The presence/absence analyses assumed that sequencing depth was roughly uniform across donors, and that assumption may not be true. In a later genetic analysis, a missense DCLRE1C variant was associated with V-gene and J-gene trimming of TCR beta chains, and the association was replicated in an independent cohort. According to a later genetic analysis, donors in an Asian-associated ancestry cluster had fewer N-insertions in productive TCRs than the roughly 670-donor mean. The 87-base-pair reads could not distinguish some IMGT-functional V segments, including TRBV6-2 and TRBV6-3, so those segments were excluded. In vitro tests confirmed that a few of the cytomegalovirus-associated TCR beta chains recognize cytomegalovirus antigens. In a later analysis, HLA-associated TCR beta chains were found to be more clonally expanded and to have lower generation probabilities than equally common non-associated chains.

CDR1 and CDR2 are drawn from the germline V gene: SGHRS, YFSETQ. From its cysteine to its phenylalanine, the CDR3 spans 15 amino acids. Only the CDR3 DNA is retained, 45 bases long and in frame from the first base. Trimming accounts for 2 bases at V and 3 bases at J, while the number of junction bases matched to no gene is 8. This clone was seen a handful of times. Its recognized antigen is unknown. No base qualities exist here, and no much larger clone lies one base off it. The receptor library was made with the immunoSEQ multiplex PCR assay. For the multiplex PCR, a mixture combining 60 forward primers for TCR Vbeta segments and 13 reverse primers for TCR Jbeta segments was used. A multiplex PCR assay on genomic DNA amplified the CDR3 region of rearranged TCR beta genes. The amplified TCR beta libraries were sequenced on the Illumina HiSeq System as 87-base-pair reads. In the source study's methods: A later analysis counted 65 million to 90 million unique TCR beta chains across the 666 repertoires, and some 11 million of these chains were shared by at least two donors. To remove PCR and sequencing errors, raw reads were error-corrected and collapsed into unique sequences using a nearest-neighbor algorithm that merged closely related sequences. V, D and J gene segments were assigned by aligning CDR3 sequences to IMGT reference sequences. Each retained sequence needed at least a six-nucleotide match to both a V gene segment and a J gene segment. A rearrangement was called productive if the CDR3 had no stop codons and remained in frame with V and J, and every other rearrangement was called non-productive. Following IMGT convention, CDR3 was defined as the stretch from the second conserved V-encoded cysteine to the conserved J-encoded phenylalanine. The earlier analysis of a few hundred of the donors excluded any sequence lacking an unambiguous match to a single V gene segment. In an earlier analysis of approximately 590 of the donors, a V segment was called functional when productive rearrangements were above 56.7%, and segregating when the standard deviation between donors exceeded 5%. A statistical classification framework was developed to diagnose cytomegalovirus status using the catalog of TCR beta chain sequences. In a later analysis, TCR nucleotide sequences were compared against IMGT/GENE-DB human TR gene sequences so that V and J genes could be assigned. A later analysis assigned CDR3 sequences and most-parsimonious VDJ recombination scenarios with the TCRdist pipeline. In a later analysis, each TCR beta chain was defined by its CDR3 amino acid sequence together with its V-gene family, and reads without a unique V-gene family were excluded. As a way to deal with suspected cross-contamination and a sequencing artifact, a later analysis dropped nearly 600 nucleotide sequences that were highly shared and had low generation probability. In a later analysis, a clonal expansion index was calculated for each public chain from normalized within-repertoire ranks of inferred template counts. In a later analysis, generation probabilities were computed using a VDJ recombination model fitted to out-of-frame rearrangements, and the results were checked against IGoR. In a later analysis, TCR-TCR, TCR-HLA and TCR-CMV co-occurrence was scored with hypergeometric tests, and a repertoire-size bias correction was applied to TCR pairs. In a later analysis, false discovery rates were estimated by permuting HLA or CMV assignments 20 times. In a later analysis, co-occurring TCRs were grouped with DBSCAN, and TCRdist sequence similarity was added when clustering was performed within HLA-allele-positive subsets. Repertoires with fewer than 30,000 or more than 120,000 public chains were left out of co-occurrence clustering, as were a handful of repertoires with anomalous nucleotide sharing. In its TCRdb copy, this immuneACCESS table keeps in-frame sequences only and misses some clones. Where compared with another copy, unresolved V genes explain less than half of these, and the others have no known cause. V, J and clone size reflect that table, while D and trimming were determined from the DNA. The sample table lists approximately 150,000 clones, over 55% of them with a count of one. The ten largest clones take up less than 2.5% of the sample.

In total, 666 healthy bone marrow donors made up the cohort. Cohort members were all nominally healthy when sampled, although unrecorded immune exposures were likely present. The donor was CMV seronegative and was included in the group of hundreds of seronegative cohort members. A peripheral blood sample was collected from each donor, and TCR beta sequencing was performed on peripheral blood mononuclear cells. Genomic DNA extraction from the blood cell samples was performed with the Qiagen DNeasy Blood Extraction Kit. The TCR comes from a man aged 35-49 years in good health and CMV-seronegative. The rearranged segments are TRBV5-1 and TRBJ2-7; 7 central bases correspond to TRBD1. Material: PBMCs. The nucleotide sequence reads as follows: TGCGCCAGCAGCTTCCTCCGGGACAGCGACTACGAGCAGTACTTC. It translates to CASSFLRDSDYEQYF.